A single sample is the source of the 24 T cell receptor beta chains below, sequenced in a study of T cell repertoires in cytomegalovirus infection. TCRdb reprocessed the reads with MiXCR, giving one entry per CDR3 protein. This table has 85,000 to 120,000 distinct CDR3 sequences, 16% appearing once. Specimen: PBMCs. The origin of the receptors is a human donor in good health (CMV status not recorded). Some clones in this sample may be carry-over from other donors' samples.

This clonotype was observed many times. The chain couples TRBV7-8 to TRBJ2-6; D gene uncertain. The CDR3 is made up of 14 amino acids. The ends were cut back, 6 bases at V and 2 bases at J, with 8 bases in the middle. From germline, CDR1 is SGHVS and CDR2 FQNEAQ. The CDR3 sequence is CASRSDTGANVLTF. The CDR3 DNA follows: TGTGCCAGCAGGTCGGATACTGGGGCCAACGTCCTGACTTTC.

Many counts were recorded for this clonotype. The rearrangement uses TRBV11-2 and TRBJ1-3; tentative D call: TRBD1 (6 bases). Trimming shortened V by 2 bases and J by 2 bases, and 10 bases separated the two germline ends. Germline lookup yields CDR1 SGHAT and CDR2 FQNNGV. This CDR3 comprises 15 residues. CDR3 nucleotide sequence: TGTGCCAGCAGCTTAAACAGGGAGACTGGAAACACCATATATTTT. Its protein is CASSLNRETGNTIYF.

This clonotype was recorded a few times. The chain joins TRBV24-1 to TRBJ2-3, with TRBD1 identical over 7 bases. V dropped 4 bases and J dropped 4; count of bases not matched to a gene: 7. Looked up from germline, CDR1 is KGHDR and CDR2 is SFDVKD. The CDR3 has 15 amino acids. The CDR3 DNA reads TGTGCCACCAGTGAATCCGGGACAGAGTCAGATACGCAGTATTTT. It is translated as CATSESGTESDTQYF.

The rearrangement joins TRBV20-1 to TRBJ2-7; D not certain. The V gene's germline CDR1 is DFQATT and CDR2 SNEGSKA (reference sequence). This CDR3 has 11 amino acids. Trimming stripped 1 base from V and 1 base from J, with 2 bases between. The CDR3: CSARGSYEQYF. DNA of the CDR3: TGCAGTGCTAGAGGGTCCTACGAGCAGTACTTC.

With regard to this clonotype: This may come from a read error, since a much larger clone is one base off. This chain connects TRBV19 to TRBJ1-1; perhaps TRBD1 as D (5 bases). V lost 3 bases and J lost 0, with 17 bases in between. The CDR3 contains 17 residues. Germline values: CDR1 LNHDA, CDR2 SQIVND (reference sequence). CDR3 protein: CASSIPRGNFMNTEAFF. The CDR3 coding sequence is TGTGCCAGTAGTATCCCCCGGGGGAACTTCATGAACACTGAAGCTTTCTTT.

The sample holds many counts of this clonotype. The chain couples TRBV11-3 to TRBJ2-1; a weak D match, TRBD1 (5 bases). The CDR3 loop spans 15 amino acids. Looked up from germline, CDR1 is SGHNT and CDR2 is YENEEA. The germline V and J ends were trimmed by 1 base and 7 bases, with 14 bases remaining between them. For the CDR3, the DNA is TGTGCCAGCAGCTTAGGGGGCGAATTGGTAAATGAGCAGTTCTTC. Its translation is CASSLGGELVNEQFF.

This clonotype was seen ten or more times. The V call is TRBV15, the J call TRBJ2-1; possible D gene TRBD1, 6 bases. Trimming took off 5 bases at V and 1 base at J, with 9 bases between the two ends. Germline assignment: CDR1 LNHNV and CDR2 YYDKDF (reference sequence). The CDR3 covers 14 residues. CDR3 region: CATSGGLSYNEQFF. CDR3 bases: TGTGCCACCAGCGGGGGCCTTTCCTACAATGAGCAGTTCTTC.

This clonotype has more than one count but fewer than ten. The chain couples TRBV29-1 to TRBJ2-4; no definite D call. V was cut by 5 bases and J by 3 bases, with 11 bases left in between. In germline, CDR1 is SQVTM, CDR2 ANQGSEA. This CDR3 contains 13 residues. This CDR3 reads CSVLLAGKNIQYF. In nucleotides, the CDR3 is TGCAGCGTTCTTTTAGCCGGCAAAAACATTCAGTACTTC.

This clonotype was counted a few times. V usage is TRBV10-3 and J usage is TRBJ1-1; no definite D call. With 6 bases removed from V and 5 bases from J, the gap between germline ends came to 10 bases. CDR1 and CDR2 (germline): ENHRY, SYGVKD. The CDR3 totals 12 residues. CDR3 protein: CAISPTETEAFF. The CDR3, as DNA: TGTGCCATCAGCCCGACCGAAACTGAAGCTTTCTTT.

This clonotype was observed many times. V and J are TRBV24-1 and TRBJ2-3; TRBD2 aligns across 9 bases. Per the germline V gene, CDR1 is KGHDR and CDR2 is SFDVKD. This CDR3 is built from 15 residues. The junction had 3 bases not matched to a gene; V was cut back by 5 bases and J by 1 base. The CDR3 loop reads CATSAAGGRTDTQYF. CDR3 nucleotide sequence: TGTGCCACCAGTGCAGCGGGGGGCCGCACAGATACGCAGTATTTT.

This clonotype was found many times. The rearrangement joins TRBV7-2 to TRBJ2-7; 7 bases are shared with TRBD1. Losses at the gene ends were 3 bases for V and 2 bases for J; bases not matched to a gene: 7. CDR3 length: 15 amino acids. Germline V gene data show CDR1 as SGHTA and CDR2 as FQGNSA. CDR3 sequence: CASSFNSGGAYEQYF. CDR3 coding DNA: TGTGCCAGCAGCTTTAACTCAGGGGGAGCCTACGAGCAGTACTTC.

This clonotype was seen many times. CDR3 amino acids: CASSFVAGGGGDTQYF. The CDR3 coding sequence is TGTGCCAGCAGCTTCGTAGCGGGGGGCGGTGGAGATACGCAGTATTTT. The chain employs TRBV7-2 and TRBJ2-3; the match to TRBD2 covers 10 bases. CDR1 is SGHTA and CDR2 is FQGNSA in the germline V gene. The CDR3 loop spans 16 amino acids. With 3 bases clipped from V and 5 bases from J, the junction kept 8 bases outside the gene matches.

This clonotype has a handful of counts. V is TRBV6-6 and J is TRBJ2-3, with TRBD2 matching 8 bases. This CDR3 contains 17 residues. After removal of 4 bases from V and 2 bases from J, the junction contained 11 bases not matched to a gene. CDR1 and CDR2 (germline): MNHNY, SVGAGI (reference sequence). The CDR3 loop reads CASSSRGVAGITDTQYF. The CDR3, as DNA: TGTGCCAGCAGTTCTCGGGGGGTAGCGGGGATCACAGATACGCAGTATTTT.

This clonotype occurred many times. The V and J genes are TRBV15 and TRBJ2-2, with D tentatively TRBD1 or TRBD2 (5 bases each). V was shortened by 3 bases and J by 6 bases, with 14 bases between the two germline ends. Germline V gene lookup returns CDR1 LNHNV and CDR2 YYDKDF (reference sequence). The CDR3 has 15 amino acids. Written as DNA, the CDR3 is TGTGCCACCAGCAGCGGGACGTCCGAACCCGGGGAGCTGTTTTTT. Encoded protein: CATSSGTSEPGELFF.

At least ten counts were recorded for this clonotype. The chain is built from TRBV2 and TRBJ2-7; D call uncertain. The CDR3 has 15 amino acids. The germline V gene has CDR1 SNHLY and CDR2 FYNNEI. V gave up 7 bases and J gave up 5 bases, with 21 bases separating them. CDR3 nucleotides: TGTGCCAGCACCTCACGGTGGTCAAATCTCCACGAGCAGTACTTC. Translated, it gives CASTSRWSNLHEQYF.

The rearrangement uses TRBV28 and TRBJ1-4; D call uncertain. Trimming stripped 6 bases from V and 5 bases from J, with 16 bases between. The CDR3 covers 15 residues. The germline V gene has CDR1 MDHEN and CDR2 SYDVKM. The CDR3 spells CASRGQPDGNEKLFF. DNA for the CDR3: TGTGCCAGCAGAGGGCAGCCTGATGGGAATGAAAAACTGTTTTTT.

In its sample, this clonotype was seen many times. V usage is TRBV7-2 and J usage is TRBJ2-2; tentatively, D is TRBD1 or TRBD2 (5 bases each). The CDR3 has 16 amino acids. V was cut by 4 bases and J by 4 bases, with 16 bases left in between. The germline gives CDR1 SGHTA, CDR2 FQGNSA. CDR3 bases: TGTGCCAGCAGCTCCCTTGGGAGTGGGGGCACCGGGGAGCTGTTTTTT. Its translation: CASSSLGSGGTGELFF.

This clonotype was detected many times. The chain uses TRBV7-3 and TRBJ2-5; no reliable D call. The CDR3 runs to 15 residues. The ends were cut back, 6 bases at V and 5 bases at J, with 19 bases in the middle. The germline V gene encodes CDR1 SGHTA and CDR2 FQGTGA. The chain's CDR3 is CASSPLHGGCETQYF. Written as DNA, the CDR3 is TGTGCCAGCAGTCCGCTGCACGGCGGCTGCGAGACCCAGTACTTC.

The chain employs TRBV6-8 and TRBJ2-3, with D hard to call. Germline-derived CDR1 and CDR2 are MNHGY and SAAAGT. The CDR3 spans 13 residues. V dropped 6 bases and J dropped 1 base, with 8 bases sitting between them. The CDR3 spells CASRGPGTDTQYF. In DNA form, the CDR3 reads TGTGCCAGCAGGGGCCCAGGCACAGATACGCAGTATTTT.

This clonotype is medium-sized within its sample. The V call is TRBV7-2, the J call TRBJ1-3; D perhaps matches TRBD1 (5 bases). V was cut by 5 bases and J by 0 bases, with 8 bases left in between. The CDR3 contains 14 residues. The germline gives CDR1 SGHTA, CDR2 FQGNSA. This CDR3 is CASSPDISGNTIYF. For the CDR3, the DNA is TGTGCCAGCAGCCCGGACATCTCTGGAAACACCATATATTTT.

The CDR3 nucleotides read TGTGCCAGCAGCTTGGACAGGGGGTCTGGGGCCAACGTCCTGACTTTC. It codes for CASSLDRGSGANVLTF. V is TRBV6-6 and J is TRBJ2-6; 10 bases align to TRBD1. V trimming: 6 bases; J trimming: 1 base; junction bases outside the gene matches: 3. The CDR3 length is 16 residues. CDR1 is MNHNY, CDR2 SVGAGI, per germline (reference sequence).

In this sample, this clonotype turned up a few times. The V gene is TRBV7-9, the J gene TRBJ1-1; the D is unclear. The length of the CDR3 is 12 residues. Germline CDR1 is SEHNR and CDR2 is FQNEAQ (reference sequence). Trimming cost V 3 bases and J 7 bases, with 9 bases left between them. CDR3 DNA: TGTGCCAGCAGCTTTCAGGTCGGTGAAGCTTTCTTT. Its protein is CASSFQVGEAFF.

This clonotype was recorded at least ten times. The chain couples TRBV6-2 or TRBV6-3 to TRBJ1-5, with D unresolved. The V gene lost 3 bases and the J gene lost 0 bases, with 12 bases spanning the gap. The CDR3 has 16 amino acids. The germline CDR1 and CDR2 sequences are MNHEY and SVGEGT. The CDR3 spells CASSYRRPYSNQPQHF. In nucleotides, the CDR3 is TGTGCCAGCAGTTATCGTCGTCCGTATAGCAATCAGCCCCAGCATTTT.

In this sample, this clonotype turned up many times. CDR3 sequence: CSLRRDRGTDTQYF. The DNA of the CDR3 is TGCAGCCTGCGCCGGGACAGGGGCACAGATACGCAGTATTTT. The rearrangement uses TRBV29-1 and TRBJ2-3, with 9 bases identical to TRBD1. Trimming took 8 bases from V and 1 from J; bases not matched to a gene: 7. The germline V gene has CDR1 SQVTM and CDR2 ANQGSEA. The CDR3 spans 14 residues.